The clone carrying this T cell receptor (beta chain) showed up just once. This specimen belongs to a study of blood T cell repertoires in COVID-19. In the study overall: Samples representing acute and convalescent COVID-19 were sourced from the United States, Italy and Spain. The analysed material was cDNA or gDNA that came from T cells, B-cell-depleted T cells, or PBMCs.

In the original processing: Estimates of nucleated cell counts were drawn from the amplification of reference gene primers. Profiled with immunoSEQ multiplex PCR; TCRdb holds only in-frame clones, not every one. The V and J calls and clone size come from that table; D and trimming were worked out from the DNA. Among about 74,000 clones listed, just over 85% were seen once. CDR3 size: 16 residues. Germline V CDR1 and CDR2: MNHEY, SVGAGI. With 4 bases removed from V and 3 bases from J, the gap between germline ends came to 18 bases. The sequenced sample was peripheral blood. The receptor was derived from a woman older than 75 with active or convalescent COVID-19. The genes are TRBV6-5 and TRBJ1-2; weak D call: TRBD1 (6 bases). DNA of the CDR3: TGTGCCAGCAGTTCCGCCGGGGCAGGGGCTTACTATGGCTACACCTTC. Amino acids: CASSSAGAGAYYGYTF.